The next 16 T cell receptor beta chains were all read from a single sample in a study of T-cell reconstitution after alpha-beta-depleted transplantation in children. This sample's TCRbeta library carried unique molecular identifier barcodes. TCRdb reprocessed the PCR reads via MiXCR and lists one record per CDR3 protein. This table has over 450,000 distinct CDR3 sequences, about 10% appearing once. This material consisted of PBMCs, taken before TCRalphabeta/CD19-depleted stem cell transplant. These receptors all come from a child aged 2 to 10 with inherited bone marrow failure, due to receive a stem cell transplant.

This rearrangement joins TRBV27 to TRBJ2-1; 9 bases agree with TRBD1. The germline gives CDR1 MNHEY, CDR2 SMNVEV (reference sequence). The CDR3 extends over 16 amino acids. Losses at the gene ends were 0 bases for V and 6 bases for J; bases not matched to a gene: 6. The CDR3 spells CASSLSGQGHINEQFF. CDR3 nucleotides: TGTGCCAGCAGTTTATCTGGACAGGGGCATATCAATGAGCAGTTCTTC.

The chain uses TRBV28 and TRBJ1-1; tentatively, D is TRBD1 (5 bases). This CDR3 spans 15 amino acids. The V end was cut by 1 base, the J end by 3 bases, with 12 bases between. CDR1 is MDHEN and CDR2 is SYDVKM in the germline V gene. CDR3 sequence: CASSLLSGRHTEAFF. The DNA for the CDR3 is TGTGCCAGCAGTTTATTGTCAGGGCGCCACACTGAAGCTTTCTTT.

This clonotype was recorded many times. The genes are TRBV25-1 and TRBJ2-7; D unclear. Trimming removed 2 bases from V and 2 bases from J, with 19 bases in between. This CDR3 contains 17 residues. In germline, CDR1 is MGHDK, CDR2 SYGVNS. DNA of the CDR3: TGTGCCAGCAGTGAACTGGGTGCCCACCGAGGCGCCTACGAGCAGTACTTC. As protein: CASSELGAHRGAYEQYF.

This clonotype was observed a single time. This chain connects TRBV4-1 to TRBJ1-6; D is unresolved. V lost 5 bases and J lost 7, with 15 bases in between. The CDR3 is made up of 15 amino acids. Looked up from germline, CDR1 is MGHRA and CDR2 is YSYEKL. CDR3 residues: CASSTIQSVNSPLHF. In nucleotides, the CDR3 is TGCGCCAGCAGCACAATCCAATCGGTGAATTCACCCCTCCACTTT.

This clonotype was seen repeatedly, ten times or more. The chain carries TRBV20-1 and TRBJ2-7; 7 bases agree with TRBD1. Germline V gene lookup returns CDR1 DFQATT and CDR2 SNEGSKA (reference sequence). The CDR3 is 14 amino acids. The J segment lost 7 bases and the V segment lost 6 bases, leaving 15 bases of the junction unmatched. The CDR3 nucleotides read TGCAGTGCCAGGCTGACAGGGATCCCCTGGGAGCAGTACTTC. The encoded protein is CSARLTGIPWEQYF.

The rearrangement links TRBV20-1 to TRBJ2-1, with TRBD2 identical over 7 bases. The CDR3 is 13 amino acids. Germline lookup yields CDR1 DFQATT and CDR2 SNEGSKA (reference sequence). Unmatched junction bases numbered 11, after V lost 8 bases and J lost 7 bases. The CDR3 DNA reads TGCAGTTTACCTTGGGAGGGAAGGAATGAGCAGTTCTTC. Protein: CSLPWEGRNEQFF.

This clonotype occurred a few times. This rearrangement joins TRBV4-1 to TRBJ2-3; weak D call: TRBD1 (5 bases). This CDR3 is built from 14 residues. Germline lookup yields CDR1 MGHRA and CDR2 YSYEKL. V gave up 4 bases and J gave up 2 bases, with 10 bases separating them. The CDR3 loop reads CASSRKQDTDTQYF. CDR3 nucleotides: TGCGCCAGCAGCCGTAAACAGGACACAGATACGCAGTATTTT.

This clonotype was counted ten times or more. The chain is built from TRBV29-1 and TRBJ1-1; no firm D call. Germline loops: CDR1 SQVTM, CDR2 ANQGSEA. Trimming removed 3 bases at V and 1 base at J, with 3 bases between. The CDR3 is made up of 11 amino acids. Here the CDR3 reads CSVDENTEAFF. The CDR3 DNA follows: TGCAGCGTTGATGAGAACACTGAAGCTTTCTTT.

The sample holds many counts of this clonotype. Written as DNA, the CDR3 is TGCGCCACACTCTTAGCGCAAGAATACAATGAGCAGTTCTTC. It yields the protein CATLLAQEYNEQFF. This sequence joins TRBV10-2 and TRBJ2-1; maybe TRBD2 (5 bases). This CDR3 region has 14 residues. Looked up from germline, CDR1 is WSHSY and CDR2 is SAAADI. With 10 bases removed from V and 4 bases from J, the gap between germline ends came to 17 bases.

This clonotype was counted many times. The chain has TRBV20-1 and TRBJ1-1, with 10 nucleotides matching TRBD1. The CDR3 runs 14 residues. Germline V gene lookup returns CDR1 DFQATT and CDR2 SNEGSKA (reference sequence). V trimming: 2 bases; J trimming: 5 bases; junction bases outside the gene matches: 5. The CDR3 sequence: CSARTGQGRTEAFF. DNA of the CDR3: TGCAGTGCTAGAACGGGACAGGGGAGGACTGAAGCTTTCTTT.

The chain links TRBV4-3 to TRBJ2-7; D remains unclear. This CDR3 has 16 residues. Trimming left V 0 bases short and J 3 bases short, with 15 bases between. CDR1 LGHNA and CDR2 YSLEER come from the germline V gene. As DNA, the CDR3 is TGCGCCAGCAGCCAAGATTTGTACAGCACGAACTACGAGCAGTACTTC. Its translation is CASSQDLYSTNYEQYF.

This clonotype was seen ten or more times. CDR3 in amino acids: CAWSFGGTVGELFF. CDR3 in DNA: TGTGCCTGGAGCTTCGGCGGAACTGTAGGGGAGCTGTTTTTT. The chain couples TRBV30 to TRBJ2-2; D gene ambiguous. The ends were cut back, 3 bases at V and 8 bases at J, with 16 bases in the middle. CDR1 and CDR2 (germline): GTSNPN, SVGIG (reference sequence). The CDR3 length is 14 residues.

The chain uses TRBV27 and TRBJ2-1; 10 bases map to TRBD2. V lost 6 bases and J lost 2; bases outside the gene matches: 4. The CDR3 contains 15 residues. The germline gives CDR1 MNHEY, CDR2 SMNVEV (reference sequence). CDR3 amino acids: CASRAGLATYNEQFF. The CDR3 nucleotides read TGTGCCAGCAGGGCGGGACTAGCGACCTACAATGAGCAGTTCTTC.

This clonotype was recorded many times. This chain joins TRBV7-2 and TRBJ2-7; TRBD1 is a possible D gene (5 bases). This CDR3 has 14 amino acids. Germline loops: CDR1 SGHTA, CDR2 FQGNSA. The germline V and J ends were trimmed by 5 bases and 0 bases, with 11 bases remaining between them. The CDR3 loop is CASSRDRISYEQYF. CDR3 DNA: TGTGCCAGCAGCCGAGACAGAATCTCCTACGAGCAGTACTTC. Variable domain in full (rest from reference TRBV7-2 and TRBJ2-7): GAGVSQSPSNKVTEKGKDVELRCDPISGHTALYWYRQSLGQGLEFLIYFQGNSAPDKSGLPSDRFSAERTGGSVSTLTIQRTQQEDSAVYLCASSRDRISYEQYFGPGTRLTVT.

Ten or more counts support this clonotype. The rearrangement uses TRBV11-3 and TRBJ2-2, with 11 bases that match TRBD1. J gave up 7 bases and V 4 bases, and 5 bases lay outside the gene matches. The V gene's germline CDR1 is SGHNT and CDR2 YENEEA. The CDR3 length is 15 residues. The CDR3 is CASSSGQGGIGELFF. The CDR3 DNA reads TGTGCCAGCAGCTCGGGACAGGGGGGAATCGGGGAGCTGTTTTTT.

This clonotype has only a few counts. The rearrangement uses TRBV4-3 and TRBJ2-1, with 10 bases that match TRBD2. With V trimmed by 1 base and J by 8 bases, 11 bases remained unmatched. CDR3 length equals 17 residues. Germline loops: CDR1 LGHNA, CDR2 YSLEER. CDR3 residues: CASSQVPGTSEFDEQFF. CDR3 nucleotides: TGCGCCAGCAGCCAAGTCCCCGGGACTAGCGAATTCGATGAGCAGTTCTTC.